The 12 T cell receptor beta chains below were found in one sample sequenced in a study of blood T cell repertoires in COVID-19. Measured with immunoSEQ multiplex PCR; TCRdb has only the in-frame clones, and not every one. The profile shows a few hundred thousand clones, around 84% of them singletons. Sequenced: PBMCs or T cells enriched from blood (not recorded which). The receptor source for this set is a man in his thirties or forties who had recovered from COVID-19.

The rearrangement joins TRBV28 to TRBJ2-7; 8 nucleotides align to TRBD1. CDR3 size: 15 residues. Germline V lookup: CDR1 MDHEN, CDR2 SYDVKM. J lost 6 bases, V lost 5 bases, and 12 bases had no gene match. The CDR3 sequence: CASSTTRTGYPEQYF. CDR3 DNA: TGTGCCAGCAGTACAACCAGGACAGGGTACCCCGAGCAGTACTTC. Using reference TRBV28 and TRBJ2-7 for the parts outside the CDR3, the full variable domain is DVKVTQSSRYLVKRTGEKVFLECVQDMDHENMFWYRQDPGLGLRLIYFSYDVKMKEKGDIPEGYSVSREKKERFSLILESASTNQTSMYLCASSTTRTGYPEQYFGPGTRLTVT.

This clone appeared once. The chain joins TRBV6-5 to TRBJ2-7, with TRBD1 matching over 7 bases. V shed 4 bases and J 3 bases; nucleotides not matched to a gene: 3. Germline V gene lookup returns CDR1 MNHEY and CDR2 SVGAGI. The CDR3 totals 13 residues. The CDR3 DNA follows: TGTGCCAGCAGTTGGCGACAGGGCTACGAGCAGTACTTC. Its protein is CASSWRQGYEQYF.

This chain joins TRBV11-2 and TRBJ1-1; D is unresolved. Germline lookup yields CDR1 SGHAT and CDR2 FQNNGV. The V gene lost 5 bases and the J gene lost 0 bases, with 16 bases spanning the gap. CDR3 length: 16 amino acids. DNA for the CDR3: TGTGCCAGCAGCGTAACAGCTTTAGTCATGAACACTGAAGCTTTCTTT. Its protein product is CASSVTALVMNTEAFF. The variable domain in full, completed from reference TRBV11-2 and TRBJ1-1, reads EAGVAQSPRYKIIEKRQSVAFWCNPISGHATLYWYQQILGQGPKLLIQFQNNGVVDDSQLPKDRFSAERLKGVDSTLKIQPAKLEDSAVYLCASSVTALVMNTEAFFGQGTRLTVV.

The V gene is TRBV5-1, the J gene TRBJ1-2; 8 bases align to TRBD1. Trimming at V came to 4 bases and at J to 7 bases, leaving 6 bases not matched to a gene. The CDR3 covers 13 residues. Germline-derived CDR1 and CDR2 are SGHRS and YFSETQ. The CDR3 loop reads CASSVGQAPGYTF. The CDR3, as DNA: TGCGCCAGCAGCGTGGGACAGGCGCCTGGCTACACCTTC.

A few counts support this clone. The CDR3 DNA is TGTGCCACCAGCAGGATACAGGGTAGCTATGGCTACACCTTC. Translating it yields CATSRIQGSYGYTF. V and J are TRBV15 and TRBJ1-2; tentatively, D is TRBD1 (6 bases). Germline V gene sequence: CDR1 LNHNV, CDR2 YYDKDF (reference sequence). This CDR3 has 14 residues. V was shortened by 3 bases and J by 4 bases, with 12 bases between the two germline ends.

V gene TRBV5-1 combines with J gene TRBJ2-1; D remains unclear. The CDR3 is 17 amino acids. Germline loops: CDR1 SGHRS, CDR2 YFSETQ. Trimming removed 6 bases from V and 0 bases from J, with 19 bases in between. Written as DNA, the CDR3 is TGCGCCAGCACTTTTGGTGTCAGGTACAGCTCCTACAATGAGCAGTTCTTC. It codes for CASTFGVRYSSYNEQFF.

The chain uses TRBV7-2 and TRBJ2-7; 7 bases are shared with TRBD1. The CDR3 totals 17 residues. The trim removed 1 base at V and 4 bases at J, leaving 13 bases unmatched. CDR1 is SGHTA, CDR2 FQGNSA, per germline. In nucleotides, the CDR3 is TGTGCCAGCAGCTTAGGTCCCTCGGGACAGCCTGGGTACGAGCAGTACTTC. Its protein is CASSLGPSGQPGYEQYF.

V gene TRBV5-1 combines with J gene TRBJ2-2; possible D gene TRBD2, 6 bases. Germline assignment: CDR1 SGHRS and CDR2 YFSETQ. This CDR3 spans 18 amino acids. Trimming left V 3 bases short and J 6 bases short, with 24 bases between. The CDR3 nucleotides are TGCGCCAGCAGCTGGGAGGAATACGCGGAGGTTACTTCCGGGGAGCTGTTTTTT. This codes for CASSWEEYAEVTSGELFF.

The chain links TRBV9 to TRBJ1-5; TRBD1 matches at 9 bases. Germline CDR1 and CDR2: SGDLS and YYNGEE. This CDR3 is built from 17 residues. Unmatched junction bases numbered 14, after V lost 4 bases and J lost 6 bases. CDR3 sequence (DNA): TGTGCCAGCAGCTCGGGACAGGGTATAGCGGCGGGTCAGCCCCAGCATTTT. It codes for CASSSGQGIAAGQPQHF.

This clone was recorded only once. V and J are TRBV18 and TRBJ1-6; 7 nucleotides agree with TRBD1. CDR1 is KGHSH, CDR2 LQKENI, per germline. The CDR3 is made up of 14 amino acids. The V and J ends lost 4 bases and 5 bases, in that order; junction bases with no gene match: 2. CDR3 region: CASSRDSNNSPLHF. As DNA, the CDR3 is TGTGCCAGCTCACGGGACAGCAATAATTCACCCCTCCACTTT.

The chain employs TRBV14 and TRBJ2-1, with a tentative D call TRBD2 (6 bases). V was pared by 0 bases and J by 9 bases, with 15 bases between. Germline V gene lookup returns CDR1 SGHDN and CDR2 FVKESK. CDR3 length equals 15 residues. In DNA form, the CDR3 reads TGTGCCAGCAGCCAAGATCGGGGGATTATCAGTGAGCAGTTCTTC. It codes for CASSQDRGIISEQFF.

This chain links TRBV28 with TRBJ1-3, with D possibly matching TRBD1 (6 bases). Germline assignment: CDR1 MDHEN and CDR2 SYDVKM. V lost 6 bases to trimming and J lost 0 bases, with 18 bases between them. This CDR3 comprises 17 residues. CDR3 nucleotide sequence: TGTGCCAGCAGCGAAGGGACAACGCAATACTCTGGAAACACCATATATTTT. It translates to CASSEGTTQYSGNTIYF.